This T cell receptor (beta chain) was sequenced during a study of T cell responses to AZD1222 COVID-19 vaccine (dated by TCRdb to the early 2020s). About the full investigation: AZD1222 recipients whose second dose came at about 4 weeks and those whose second dose came at about 12 weeks were combined into one group, since spike-specific TCR depth and breadth did not differ between the two schedules. TCR sequencing was performed for more than 230 trial participants, of whom about 210 were given two doses of AZD1222 and some 25 were given two doses of MenACWY control vaccine. Trial participants were enrolled into age subgroups of 18-55, 56-69 and 70-plus years, which contained 148, 28 and 57 TCR-sequenced participants, respectively.

The CDR3 regions of human TCRbeta chains were subjected to immunosequencing. Turning to the authors' computational methods: Repertoire TCRs were checked for matches against a reference library of SARS-CoV-2-specific TCRs that had been generated using the MIRA antigen-specificity platform. Breadth was defined as the fraction of unique TCRs that were SARS-CoV-2-associated. Depth was defined as the fraction of total T cells that were SARS-CoV-2-associated. Using the MIRA data, every spike-specific TCR was mapped to the spike region that the TCR reacted to and assigned to either a CD4 or a CD8 class. Log10-transformed breadth and depth values were compared by one-way ANOVA with Sidak's multiple comparisons tests. Here the immuneACCESS table is served through TCRdb, limited to in-frame sequences with V and J called. Missing clones are a known gap in these copies; in checked studies unresolved V genes cover under half, and the rest lacks a known reason. The DNA was the basis for D and trimming; V, J and clone size are from that table. The sample data list roughly 160,000 clones, and about 90% of these were observed just once. The ten largest clonotypes hold approximately 2% of the sample.

A note on this clone: Its target antigen remains unknown. No much larger clone is present one base from it, and per-base qualities are unavailable.

The time point label, read with the paper, signifies: baseline before first vaccination. Vaccinee samples were obtained from the UK trials COV001 and COV002, which included a single-blind randomized controlled phase 2/3 trial of AZD1222 (ChAdOx1 nCoV-19) in healthy adults. Trial participant PBMC samples were collected at day 0 and day 28 after the second dose for TCRbeta chain sequencing. Points the paper makes about the study in general: Conclusions about previously exposed vaccinees were limited because only six AZD1222 recipients were SARS-CoV-2 seropositive at baseline. Most participants were white British and females outnumbered males, and the authors suggested that clonal diversity may have been underestimated. After two AZD1222 doses, both the breadth and the depth of spike-specific TCRs were significantly higher than at day 0 and than in MenACWY recipients. The vaccine-associated CD4 TCRs covered the entire spike protein, and the dominant responses fell in regions 160-218 and 743-854. Because no day 14 peak-response samples were available, the repertoires could be characterized only after the peak T cell response. Epitopes outside the regions mutated in the B.1.351 and B.1.1.7 variants were reportedly recognized by nearly half of the unique spike-specific TCRs. The 56-69-year group was small, and its depth increase did not reach significance, likely because of low power.

The sequencing here drew on peripheral blood, taken on day 0 of AZD1222 vaccination. This TCR was recovered from an adult in good health.

The DNA sequence is as follows: TGTGCCAGCAGATACGACAGATACAACTATGGCTACACCTTC. This encodes CASRYDRYNYGYTF. The chain is made from TRBV6-5 and TRBJ1-2; a tentative D match to TRBD1 spans 5 bases. Counted from cysteine to phenylalanine, this CDR3 has 14 amino acids. Only the CDR3 part of the read is kept: 42 bases, read in frame from the first base. Deletion took 6 bases off V and 2 bases off J, with a span of 13 bases between the germline ends. The germline V gene gives CDR1 as MNHEY and CDR2 as SVGAGI.